This passage covers 10 T cell receptor beta chains from one sample sequenced in a study of beta chain features in type 1 diabetes. Broader study findings: A moderate, significant TCRB CDR3 shortening appeared in type 1 diabetes across four CD4+ subsets.

Expressed TCRB transcripts were sequenced, since all the RNA that had been isolated was reverse transcribed. Produced via immunoSEQ multiplex PCR; TCRdb's table is partial and in-frame only. The sample includes about 650,000 clones, over 10% seen only once; the top ten take around 0.12%. Antigens of these TCRs are unknown. The sample consisted of naive CD4+ T cells from blood. These receptors were obtained from a man younger than 45 with type 1 diabetes.

This clone was found a few times. The chain uses TRBV29-1 and TRBJ1-2, with no clear D. Looked up from germline, CDR1 is SQVTM and CDR2 is ANQGSEA. Trimming stripped 5 bases from V and 4 bases from J, with 8 bases between. This CDR3 comprises 11 residues. The CDR3, as DNA: TGCAGCGTTTGGCAGACCTATGGCTACACCTTC. Translation: CSVWQTYGYTF.

This clone was recorded a few times. CDR3: CASSLSGQGVGNTEAFF. CDR3 bases: TGCGCCAGCAGCTTGAGCGGACAGGGGGTCGGGAACACTGAAGCTTTCTTT. The chain couples TRBV5-1 to TRBJ1-1, with 10 nucleotides matching TRBD1. Trimming cost V 1 base and J 1 base; bases outside gene matches: 7. The germline gives CDR1 SGHRS, CDR2 YFSETQ. The CDR3 runs 17 residues.

This clone was detected only a few times. V and J are TRBV4-3 and TRBJ2-5, with D perhaps matching TRBD2 (5 bases). The CDR3 loop spans 12 amino acids. Germline CDR1 reads LGHNA; CDR2 reads YSLEER. Deletions cut 0 bases from V and 7 bases from J, with 6 bases between. Here the CDR3 DNA reads TGCGCCAGCAGCCAAGATCGGGGGACCCAGTACTTC. Translation gives CASSQDRGTQYF.

With respect to this clone: A much larger clonotype is one base distant, so this may be a read error. The same CDR3 arises from other DNA sequences in this sample as well. The chain employs TRBV11-3 and TRBJ2-3; D gene ambiguous. From germline, CDR1 is SGHNT and CDR2 YENEEA. This CDR3 spans 12 amino acids. V shed 5 bases and J shed 0 bases, with 3 bases lying between them. The CDR3 DNA reads as TGTGCCAGCAGCCGTAGCACAGATACGCAGTATTTT. It yields the protein CASSRSTDTQYF.

The chain couples TRBV28 to TRBJ2-3; 12 positions agree with TRBD1. The CDR3 is made up of 18 amino acids. Germline CDR1 is MDHEN and CDR2 is SYDVKM. Trimming cost V 8 bases and J 1 base; bases outside gene matches: 13. The CDR3 coding sequence is TGTGCCAGCGAACCCTCCGGGACAGGGGGCATCGGCACAGATACGCAGTATTTT. It specifies CASEPSGTGGIGTDTQYF.

The gene calls are TRBV5-1 and TRBJ2-5; D ambiguous. This CDR3 has 15 amino acids. Trimming removed 0 bases from V and 3 bases from J, with 12 bases in between. Germline assignment: CDR1 SGHRS and CDR2 YFSETQ. The DNA for the CDR3 is TGCGCCAGCAGCTTGGCCCCTGGCACAGAAGAGACCCAGTACTTC. Residues: CASSLAPGTEETQYF.

V usage is TRBV29-1 and J usage is TRBJ2-7; 8 nucleotides match TRBD2. CDR1 and CDR2 from the germline V gene are SQVTM and ANQGSEA. This CDR3 is built from 17 residues. Losses at the gene ends were 6 bases for V and 0 bases for J; bases not matched to a gene: 16. In nucleotides, the CDR3 is TGCAGCGTAGGGGGTGCGGTAGCGGGGAGATACTCCTACGAGCAGTACTTC. It yields the protein CSVGGAVAGRYSYEQYF.

This clone was picked up many times. This rearrangement joins TRBV27 to TRBJ2-6; D is uncertain. Germline-derived CDR1 and CDR2 are MNHEY and SMNVEV (reference sequence). The V end was cut by 3 bases, the J end by 0 bases, with 3 bases between. The CDR3 spans 14 residues. CDR3 in amino acids: CASSFISGANVLTF. The CDR3, as DNA: TGTGCCAGCAGTTTCATCTCTGGGGCCAACGTCCTGACTTTC.

This clone was seen a handful of times. The chain recombines TRBV30 with TRBJ2-1, with unresolved D. There are 12 residues in the CDR3. CDR1 is GTSNPN and CDR2 is SVGIG in the germline V gene (reference sequence). Trimming left V 0 bases short and J 11 bases short, with 11 bases between. The CDR3 is CAWSVQNSKQFF. CDR3 in DNA: TGTGCCTGGAGTGTTCAAAACAGCAAGCAGTTCTTC.

A few counts support this clone. The chain links TRBV7-2 to TRBJ1-4; no definite D call. V lost 5 bases, J lost 5 bases, and 12 bases lay in between. The CDR3 consists of 14 residues. In germline, CDR1 is SGHTA, CDR2 FQGNSA. The CDR3 is CASSPEGLNEKLFF. The CDR3 nucleotides are TGTGCCAGCAGCCCGGAGGGCCTAAATGAAAAACTGTTTTTT.